This T cell receptor (beta chain) was recovered during a study of T cells in Graves' hyperthyroidism and ophthalmopathy. Findings and caveats of the study: Also found in blood were most expanded thyroid clonotypes above 0.001.

Ophthalmopathy cases scored 3 or more on the Clinical Activity Score and 4 or more on NOSPECS grade, with duration below 3 months. Criteria for exclusion of patients were uncontrolled infection, other autoimmune disease, pregnancy or lactation. Fresh peripheral blood, about 9.6 ml, yielded the PBMCs. This clonotype was recorded many times. Its antigen is as yet unknown. The investigators amplified TCR beta CDR3 regions from RNA transcripts. First-round RT-PCR targeting the TCR CDR3 was performed with the HTBI primer set. TCRdb itself ran the multiplex PCR reads through MiXCR, one entry per CDR3 protein. The sample carries some 550,000 distinct CDR3 sequences, roughly 16% recorded once. The TCR sequence derives from a woman aged 40 to 50 with Graves' ophthalmopathy. Sequencing was carried out using blood.

The CDR3 protein is CASSFGGGVQYF. The CDR3 coding sequence is TGTGCCAGCAGTTTCGGCGGGGGCGTTCAGTACTTC. The chain is built from TRBV28 and TRBJ2-4; D might be TRBD2 (7 bases). This CDR3 contains 12 residues. Per germline, CDR1 MDHEN and CDR2 SYDVKM. V shed 3 bases and J shed 11 bases, with 11 bases lying between them.